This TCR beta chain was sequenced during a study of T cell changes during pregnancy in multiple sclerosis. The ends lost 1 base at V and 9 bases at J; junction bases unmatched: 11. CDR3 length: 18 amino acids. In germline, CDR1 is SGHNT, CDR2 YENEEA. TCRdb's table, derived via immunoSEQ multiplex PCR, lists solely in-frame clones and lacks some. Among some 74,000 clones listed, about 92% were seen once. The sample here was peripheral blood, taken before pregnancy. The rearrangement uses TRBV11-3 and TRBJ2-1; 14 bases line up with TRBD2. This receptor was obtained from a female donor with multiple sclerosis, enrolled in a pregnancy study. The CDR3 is CASSLGRLAGGPSSEQFF. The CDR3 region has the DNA TGTGCCAGCAGCTTAGGTCGACTAGCGGGAGGGCCGTCGAGTGAGCAGTTCTTC. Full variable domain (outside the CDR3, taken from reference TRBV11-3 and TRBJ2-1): EAGVVQSPRYKIIEKKQPVAFWCNPISGHNTLYWYLQNLGQGPELLIRYENEEAVDDSQLPKDRFSAERLKGVDSTLKIQPAELGDSAVYLCASSLGRLAGGPSSEQFFGPGTRLTVL.